Below are 12 T cell receptor beta chains sequenced from a single sample in a study of cytomegalovirus exposure and HLA in healthy donors. Both 60 Vbeta primers and 13 Jbeta primers went into the PCR. Measured with immunoSEQ multiplex PCR; TCRdb has only the in-frame clones, and not every one. Of 150,000 to 200,000 clones listed, roughly 72% are singletons. Sequenced sample: PBMCs. The receptors derive from a woman aged 25 to 45 in good health and CMV-seropositive.

This clone is a singleton in its sample. This chain uses TRBV5-1 with TRBJ2-5, with D perhaps matching TRBD2 (5 bases). The assigned J gene may be wrong: the sequence end matches TRBJ2-7 better. CDR1 SGHRS and CDR2 YFSETQ come from the germline V gene. The CDR3 runs 19 residues. CDR3 in amino acids: CASSLWAGLTSRNSYEQYF. The CDR3 DNA is TGCGCCAGCAGCTTGTGGGCGGGCCTAACGTCGCGGAACTCCTACGAGCAGTACTTC.

The J gene is TRBJ2-1, the V gene TRBV6-5; 7 nucleotides agree with TRBD1. Trimming at V came to 4 bases and at J to 4 bases, leaving 1 base not matched to a gene. The CDR3 contains 13 residues. Per germline, CDR1 MNHEY and CDR2 SVGAGI. Here the CDR3 DNA reads TGTGCCAGCAGTTGGGACAGTTACAATGAGCAGTTCTTC. This encodes CASSWDSYNEQFF.

The V and J genes are TRBV11-2 and TRBJ2-1; 7 bases match TRBD2. CDR1 is SGHAT, CDR2 FQNNGV, per germline. J gave up 2 bases and V 6 bases, and 10 bases lay outside the gene matches. The CDR3 has 16 residues. The CDR3 region is CASRSLSGIPYNEQFF. CDR3 nucleotides: TGTGCCAGCAGATCCCTGAGCGGGATTCCCTACAATGAGCAGTTCTTC.

The V and J genes are TRBV11-2 and TRBJ2-1; TRBD2 matches at 12 bases. Unmatched junction bases numbered 5, after V lost 5 bases and J lost 3 bases. Germline CDR1 reads SGHAT; CDR2 reads FQNNGV. The CDR3 runs 16 residues. CDR3 residues: CASSVPGLAGYNEQFF. DNA for the CDR3: TGTGCCAGCAGCGTGCCGGGACTAGCGGGCTACAATGAGCAGTTCTTC.

CDR3 DNA: TGTGCCAGCAGCTCCAGCGGAATTACAGGGGAGACCCAGTACTTC. It encodes CASSSSGITGETQYF. The chain carries TRBV7-9 and TRBJ2-5, with D possibly TRBD1 on 6 matching bases. Germline CDR1 reads SEHNR; CDR2 reads FQNEAQ (reference sequence). Trimming took 4 bases from V and 5 from J, leaving 17 bases between them. This CDR3 has 15 amino acids. The whole variable domain, filled in from reference TRBV7-9 and TRBJ2-5, reads DTGVSQNPRHKITKRGQNVTFRCDPISEHNRLYWYRQTLGQGPEFLTYFQNEAQLEKSRLLSDRFSAERPKGSFSTLEIQRTEQGDSAMYLCASSSSGITGETQYFGPGTRLLVL.

This clone has more than one count but fewer than ten. The chain recombines TRBV18 with TRBJ2-7, with a tentative D call TRBD1 (6 bases). CDR3 length: 16 amino acids. Germline-derived CDR1 and CDR2 are KGHSH and LQKENI. The V end lost 3 bases, the J end lost 8 bases, and 23 bases lay between the germline ends. The CDR3 protein is CASSPLLPGQGDQQYF. The CDR3 nucleotides read TGTGCCAGCTCACCTCTTCTGCCGGGACAAGGGGATCAGCAGTACTTC.

The gene calls are TRBV6-4 and TRBJ2-7; 7 bases match TRBD2. V shed 3 bases, J shed 12 bases, and the junction held 2 bases outside the gene matches. The germline CDR1 and CDR2 sequences are MRHNA and SNTAGT. The CDR3 length is 10 residues. The CDR3 coding sequence is TGTGCCAGCAGTGAGTGGGGGGGGTACTTC. This gives the protein CASSEWGGYF.

This clone showed up just once. The rearrangement joins TRBV7-2 to TRBJ2-7; 8 positions match TRBD2. Germline V gene lookup returns CDR1 SGHTA and CDR2 FQGNSA. V trimming: 5 bases; J trimming: 2 bases; junction bases outside the gene matches: 17. The CDR3 is made up of 18 amino acids. CDR3 bases: TGTGCCAGCAGCCCAACTATGGCGGGGGGTTATGGCACCTACGAGCAGTACTTC. The encoded protein is CASSPTMAGGYGTYEQYF. Based on the CDR3 plus reference TRBV7-2 and TRBJ2-7, the full variable domain is GAGVSQSPSNKVTEKGKDVELRCDPISGHTALYWYRQSLGQGLEFLIYFQGNSAPDKSGLPSDRFSAERTGGSVSTLTIQRTQQEDSAVYLCASSPTMAGGYGTYEQYFGPGTRLTVT.

The chain uses TRBV7-2 and TRBJ2-3; 7 bases align to TRBD2. The CDR3 has 16 residues. V was pared by 5 bases and J by 4 bases, with 12 bases of the junction left unmatched. Germline V gives CDR1 SGHTA, CDR2 FQGNSA. The CDR3 DNA reads TGTGCCAGCAGCCCCGAACCGAGGCTAGCGGCAGATACGCAGTATTTT. It translates to CASSPEPRLAADTQYF. Full variable domain (rest looked up from reference TRBV7-2 and TRBJ2-3): GAGVSQSPSNKVTEKGKDVELRCDPISGHTALYWYRQSLGQGLEFLIYFQGNSAPDKSGLPSDRFSAERTGGSVSTLTIQRTQQEDSAVYLCASSPEPRLAADTQYFGPGTRLTVL.

J is TRBJ2-7 and V is TRBV19, with D unclear. Germline V CDR1 and CDR2: LNHDA, SQIVND (reference sequence). Trimming left V 3 bases short and J 3 bases short, with 9 bases between. The CDR3 spans 13 residues. CDR3 amino acids: CASSIKPLYEQYF. Here the CDR3 DNA reads TGTGCCAGTAGTATCAAGCCCCTCTACGAGCAGTACTTC.

V gene TRBV5-8 combines with J gene TRBJ2-1; perhaps TRBD2 as D (5 bases). The germline gives CDR1 SGHTS, CDR2 YDEGEE. V gave up 2 bases and J gave up 0 bases, with 12 bases separating them. The CDR3 covers 16 residues. CDR3 amino acids: CASSFEGPSSYNEQFF. In DNA, the CDR3 is TGTGCCAGCAGCTTTGAGGGTCCTAGCTCCTACAATGAGCAGTTCTTC. Full variable domain (missing parts from reference TRBV5-8 and TRBJ2-1): EAGVTQSPTHLIKTRGQQATLRCSPISGHTSVYWYQQALGLGLQFLLWYDEGEERNRGNFPPRFSGRQFPNYSSELNVNALELEDSALYLCASSFEGPSSYNEQFFGPGTRLTVL.

A few counts support this clone. The sample carries other DNA sequences with the same CDR3. This chain connects TRBV29-1 to TRBJ1-2; 10 bases fit TRBD1. Unmatched junction bases numbered 3, after V lost 6 bases and J lost 8 bases. In germline, CDR1 is SQVTM, CDR2 ANQGSEA. The CDR3 is 11 residues long. In DNA form, the CDR3 reads TGCAGCGTCGGGACAGGGGAAGGCTACACCTTC. Its protein product is CSVGTGEGYTF.